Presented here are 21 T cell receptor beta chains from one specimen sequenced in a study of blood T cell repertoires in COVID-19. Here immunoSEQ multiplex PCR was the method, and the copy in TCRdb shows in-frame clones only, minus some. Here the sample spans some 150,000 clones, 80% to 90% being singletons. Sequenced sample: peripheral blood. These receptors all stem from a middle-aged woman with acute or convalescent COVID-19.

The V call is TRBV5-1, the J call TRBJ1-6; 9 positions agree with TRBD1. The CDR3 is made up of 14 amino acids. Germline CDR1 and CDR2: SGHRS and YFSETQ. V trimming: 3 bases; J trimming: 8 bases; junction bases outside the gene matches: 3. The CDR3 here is CASSSDRGYSPLHF. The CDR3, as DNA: TGCGCCAGCAGCTCGGACAGGGGATATTCACCCCTCCACTTT.

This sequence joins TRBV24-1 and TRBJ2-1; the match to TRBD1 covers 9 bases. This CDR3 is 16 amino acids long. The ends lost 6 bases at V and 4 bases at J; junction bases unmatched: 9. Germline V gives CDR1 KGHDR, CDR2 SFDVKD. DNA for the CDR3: TGTGCCACCAGTTGGGGAGGGACAGGGAGGTACAATGAGCAGTTCTTC. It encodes CATSWGGTGRYNEQFF.

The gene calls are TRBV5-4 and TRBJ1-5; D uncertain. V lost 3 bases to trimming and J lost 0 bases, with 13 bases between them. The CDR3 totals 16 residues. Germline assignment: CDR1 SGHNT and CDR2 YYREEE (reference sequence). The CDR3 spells CASSSGGSTSNQPQHF. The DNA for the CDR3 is TGTGCCAGCAGCTCGGGAGGATCAACTAGCAATCAGCCCCAGCATTTT.

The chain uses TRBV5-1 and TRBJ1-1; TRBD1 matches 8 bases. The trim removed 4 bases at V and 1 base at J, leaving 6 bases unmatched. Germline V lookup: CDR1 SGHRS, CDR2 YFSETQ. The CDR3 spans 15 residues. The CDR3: CASSTSGTGNTEAFF. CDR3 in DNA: TGCGCCAGCAGCACATCCGGGACAGGGAACACTGAAGCTTTCTTT.

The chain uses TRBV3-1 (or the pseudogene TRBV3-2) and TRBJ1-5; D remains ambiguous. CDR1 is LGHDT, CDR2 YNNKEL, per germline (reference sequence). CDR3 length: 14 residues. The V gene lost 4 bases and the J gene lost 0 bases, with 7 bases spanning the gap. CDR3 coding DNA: TGTGCCAGCAGCCTAAGCAATAGCAATCAGCCCCAGCATTTT. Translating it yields CASSLSNSNQPQHF.

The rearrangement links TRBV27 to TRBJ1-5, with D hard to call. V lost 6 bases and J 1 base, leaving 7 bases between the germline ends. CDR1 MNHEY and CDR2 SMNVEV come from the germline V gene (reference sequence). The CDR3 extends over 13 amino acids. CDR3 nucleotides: TGTGCCAGCAGGGTGACAAGCAATCAGCCCCAGCATTTT. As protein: CASRVTSNQPQHF.

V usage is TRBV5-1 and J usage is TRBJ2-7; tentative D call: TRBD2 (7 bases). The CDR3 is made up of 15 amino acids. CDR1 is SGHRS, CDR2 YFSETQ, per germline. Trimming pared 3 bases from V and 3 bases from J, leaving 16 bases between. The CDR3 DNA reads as TGCGCCAGCAGCTCAAGGGGGGGAGGGATCTACGAGCAGTACTTC. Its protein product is CASSSRGGGIYEQYF.

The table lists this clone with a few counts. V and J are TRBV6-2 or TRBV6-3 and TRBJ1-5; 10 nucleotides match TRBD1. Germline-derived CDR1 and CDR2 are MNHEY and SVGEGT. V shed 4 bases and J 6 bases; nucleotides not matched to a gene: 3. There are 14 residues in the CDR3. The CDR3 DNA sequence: TGTGCCAGCAGTTTGACAGGGGGCGGTCAGCCCCAGCATTTT. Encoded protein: CASSLTGGGQPQHF.

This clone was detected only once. The CDR3: CASSRGARNTGELFF. In nucleotides, the CDR3 is TGTGCCAGCAGCCGGGGGGCCAGGAACACCGGGGAGCTGTTTTTT. V usage is TRBV6-5 and J usage is TRBJ2-2, with TRBD2 as a possible D gene (7 bases). The CDR3 runs to 15 residues. V was shortened by 6 bases and J by 1 base, with 12 bases between the two germline ends. CDR1 and CDR2 from the germline V gene are MNHEY and SVGAGI.

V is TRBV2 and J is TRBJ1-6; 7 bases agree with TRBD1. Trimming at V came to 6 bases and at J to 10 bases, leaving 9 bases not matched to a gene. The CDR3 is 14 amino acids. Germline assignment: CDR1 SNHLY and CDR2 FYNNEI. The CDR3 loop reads CASRETGISSPLHF. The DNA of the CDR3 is TGTGCCAGCAGAGAGACAGGGATCAGCTCACCCCTCCACTTT.

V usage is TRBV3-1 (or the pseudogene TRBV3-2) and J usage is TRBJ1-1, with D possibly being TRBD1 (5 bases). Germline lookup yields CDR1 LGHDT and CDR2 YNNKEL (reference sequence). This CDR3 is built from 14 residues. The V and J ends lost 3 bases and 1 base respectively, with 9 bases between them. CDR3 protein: CASSHRGSNTEAFF. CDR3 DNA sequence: TGTGCCAGCAGCCATCGGGGGTCGAACACTGAAGCTTTCTTT.

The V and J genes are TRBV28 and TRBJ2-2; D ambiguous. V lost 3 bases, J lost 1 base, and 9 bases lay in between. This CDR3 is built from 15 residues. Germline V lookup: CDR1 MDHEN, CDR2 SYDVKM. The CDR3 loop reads CASSFYFKNTGELFF. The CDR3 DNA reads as TGTGCCAGCAGTTTTTATTTTAAGAACACCGGGGAGCTGTTTTTT.

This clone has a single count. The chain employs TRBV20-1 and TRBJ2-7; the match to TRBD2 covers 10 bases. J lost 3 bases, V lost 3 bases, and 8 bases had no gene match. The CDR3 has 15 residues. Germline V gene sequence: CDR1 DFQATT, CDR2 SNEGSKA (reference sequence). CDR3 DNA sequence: TGCAGTGCTAGTATTGGTGCTAGCGGGAGCTACGAGCAGTACTTC. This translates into CSASIGASGSYEQYF.

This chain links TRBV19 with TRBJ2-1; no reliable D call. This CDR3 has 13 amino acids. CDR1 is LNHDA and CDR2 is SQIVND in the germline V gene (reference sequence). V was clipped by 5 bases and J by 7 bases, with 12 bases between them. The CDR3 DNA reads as TGTGCCAGTAGTCAACCGGGTCGGAATGAGCAGTTCTTC. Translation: CASSQPGRNEQFF. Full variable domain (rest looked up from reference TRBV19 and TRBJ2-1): DGGITQSPKYLFRKEGQNVTLSCEQNLNHDAMYWYRQDPGQGLRLIYYSQIVNDFQKGDIAEGYSVSREKKESFPLTVTSAQKNPTAFYLCASSQPGRNEQFFGPGTRLTVL.

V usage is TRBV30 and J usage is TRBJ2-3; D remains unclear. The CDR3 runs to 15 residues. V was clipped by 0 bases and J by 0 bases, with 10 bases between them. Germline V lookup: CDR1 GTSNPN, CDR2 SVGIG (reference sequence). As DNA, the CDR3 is TGTGCCTGGAGTGTTAGCCAAATTAGCACAGATACGCAGTATTTT. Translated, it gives CAWSVSQISTDTQYF.

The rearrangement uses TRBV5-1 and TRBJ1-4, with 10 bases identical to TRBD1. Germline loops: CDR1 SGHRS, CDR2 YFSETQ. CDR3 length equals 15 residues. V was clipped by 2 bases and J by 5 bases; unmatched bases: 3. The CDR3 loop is CASSFGDRGNEKLFF. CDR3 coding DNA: TGCGCCAGCAGCTTCGGGGACAGGGGAAATGAAAAACTGTTTTTT.

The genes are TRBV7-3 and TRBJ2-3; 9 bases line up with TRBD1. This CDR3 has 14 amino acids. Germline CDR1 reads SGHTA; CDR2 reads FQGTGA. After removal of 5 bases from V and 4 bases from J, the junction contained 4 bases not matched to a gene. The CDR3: CASSQGTGSDTQYF. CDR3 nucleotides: TGTGCCAGCAGCCAAGGGACAGGGTCAGATACGCAGTATTTT.

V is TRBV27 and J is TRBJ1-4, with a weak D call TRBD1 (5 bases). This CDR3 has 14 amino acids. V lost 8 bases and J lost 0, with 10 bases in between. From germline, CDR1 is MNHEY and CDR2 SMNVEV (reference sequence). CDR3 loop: CASGGYSTNEKLFF. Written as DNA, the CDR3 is TGTGCCAGCGGGGGGTACTCAACTAATGAAAAACTGTTTTTT.

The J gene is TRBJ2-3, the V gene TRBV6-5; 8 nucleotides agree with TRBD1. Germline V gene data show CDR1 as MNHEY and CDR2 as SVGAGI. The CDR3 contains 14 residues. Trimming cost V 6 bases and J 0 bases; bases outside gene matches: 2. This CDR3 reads CASSRDRSTDTQYF. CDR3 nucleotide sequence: TGTGCCAGCAGCCGGGACAGGAGCACAGATACGCAGTATTTT.

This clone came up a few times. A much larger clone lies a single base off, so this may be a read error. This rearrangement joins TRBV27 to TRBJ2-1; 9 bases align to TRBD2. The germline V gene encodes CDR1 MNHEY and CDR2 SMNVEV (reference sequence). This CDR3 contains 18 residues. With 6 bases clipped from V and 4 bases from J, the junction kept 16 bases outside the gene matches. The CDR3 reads CASSMNLYRGGGYNEQFF. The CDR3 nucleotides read TGTGCCAGCAGCATGAACTTATATCGCGGGGGGGGGTACAATGAGCAGTTCTTC.

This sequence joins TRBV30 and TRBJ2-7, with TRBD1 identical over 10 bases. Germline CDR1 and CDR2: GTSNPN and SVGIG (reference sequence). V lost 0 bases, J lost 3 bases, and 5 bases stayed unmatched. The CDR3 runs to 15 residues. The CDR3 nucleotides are TGTGCCTGGAGTGTAGGAGGGACAGGGGACTACGAGCAGTACTTC. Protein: CAWSVGGTGDYEQYF.